This TCR beta chain was captured by sequencing in a study of blood T cells in healthy people across ages. Findings and caveats of the study: Percentage of naive T cells showed a strong correlation with TCR beta diversity. Any changes in expanded clonotypes were possibly confounded, as donor CMV status remained unknown. Long-lived and aged donors differed, with more naive CD4+ cells and higher diversity in the long-lived.

Ranging in age from roughly 6 to 100, the donors were healthy Caucasian individuals from Russia. The V and J ends lost 3 bases and 6 bases, in that order; junction bases with no gene match: 8. CDR3 size: 14 residues. Germline CDR1 is SGDLS and CDR2 is YYNGEE. Using a J-beta primer mix together with a sample-barcoded 5' primer, a second PCR was run for about 6 to 12 cycles. One entry per CDR3 protein, called by TCRdb with MiXCR from the 5' RACE reads. Counted here are more than 800,000 distinct CDR3 sequences, roughly 26% occurring once; the ten biggest clones make up roughly 17%. A few counts support this clonotype. Its antigen remains unidentified. With a much larger clone just one base away, this may be a read error.

The chain combines TRBV9 with TRBJ1-2; 7 bases align to TRBD1. The clonotype was recovered from a woman older than 75 in good health. Sequencing was done on a sample of blood. The CDR3 DNA is TGTGCCAGCAGCGGACCAGGGGGTGAGAATGGCTACACCTTC. Protein: CASSGPGGENGYTF.